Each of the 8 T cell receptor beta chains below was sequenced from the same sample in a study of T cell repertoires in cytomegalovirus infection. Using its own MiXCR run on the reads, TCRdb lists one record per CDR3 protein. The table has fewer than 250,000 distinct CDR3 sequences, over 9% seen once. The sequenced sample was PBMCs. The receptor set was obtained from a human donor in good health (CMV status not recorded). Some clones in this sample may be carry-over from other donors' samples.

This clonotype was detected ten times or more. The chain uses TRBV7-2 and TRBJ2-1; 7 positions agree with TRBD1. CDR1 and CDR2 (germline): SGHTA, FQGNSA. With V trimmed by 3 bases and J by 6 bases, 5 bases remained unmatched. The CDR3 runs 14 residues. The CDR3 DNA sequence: TGTGCCAGCAGCTTCTCCGGGACAGCCAATGAGCAGTTCTTC. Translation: CASSFSGTANEQFF.

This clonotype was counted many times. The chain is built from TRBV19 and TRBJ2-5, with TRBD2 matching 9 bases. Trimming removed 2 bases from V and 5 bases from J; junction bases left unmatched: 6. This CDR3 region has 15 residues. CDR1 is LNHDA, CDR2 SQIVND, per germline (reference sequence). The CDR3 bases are TGTGCCAGTAGTATACGGACTAGCGAATTGGAGACCCAGTACTTC. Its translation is CASSIRTSELETQYF.

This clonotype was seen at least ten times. The CDR3, as DNA: TGTGCCAGCAGGAGGGACTTACGAAACACCATATATTTT. It is translated as CASRRDLRNTIYF. This rearrangement joins TRBV2 to TRBJ1-3; a possible D gene is TRBD1 (5 bases). Between the trimmed V and J ends, which lost 6 bases and 5 bases, there was a span of 11 bases. The CDR3 consists of 13 residues. The V gene's germline CDR1 is SNHLY and CDR2 FYNNEI.

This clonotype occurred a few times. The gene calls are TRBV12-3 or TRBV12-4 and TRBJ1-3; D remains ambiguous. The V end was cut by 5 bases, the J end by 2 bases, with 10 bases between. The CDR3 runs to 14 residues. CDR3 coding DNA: TGTGCCAGCAGTCGCAGGACTGCTGGAAACACCATATATTTT. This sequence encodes CASSRRTAGNTIYF.

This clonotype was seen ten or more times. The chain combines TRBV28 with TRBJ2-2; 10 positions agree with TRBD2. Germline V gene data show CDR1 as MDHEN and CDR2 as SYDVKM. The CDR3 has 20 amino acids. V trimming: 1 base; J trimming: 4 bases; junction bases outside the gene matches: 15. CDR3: CASSLYLASGSAVSTGELFF. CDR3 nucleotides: TGTGCCAGCAGTTTATACTTGGCTAGCGGGAGCGCTGTGAGCACCGGGGAGCTGTTTTTT.

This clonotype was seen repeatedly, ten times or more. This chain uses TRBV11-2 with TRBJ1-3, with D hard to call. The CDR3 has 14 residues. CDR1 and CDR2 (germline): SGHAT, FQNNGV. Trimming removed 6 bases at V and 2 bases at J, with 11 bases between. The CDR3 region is CASRYPRTGNTIYF. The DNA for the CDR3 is TGTGCCAGCAGATATCCGCGGACTGGAAACACCATATATTTT.

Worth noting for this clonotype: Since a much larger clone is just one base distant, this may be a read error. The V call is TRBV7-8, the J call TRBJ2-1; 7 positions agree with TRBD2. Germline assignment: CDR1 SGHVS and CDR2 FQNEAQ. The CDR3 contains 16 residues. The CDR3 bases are TGTGCCAGCAGCTTAGCGCTGGGCGGGAGTCGACGTGAGCAGCTCTTC. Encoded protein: CASSLALGGSRREQLF.

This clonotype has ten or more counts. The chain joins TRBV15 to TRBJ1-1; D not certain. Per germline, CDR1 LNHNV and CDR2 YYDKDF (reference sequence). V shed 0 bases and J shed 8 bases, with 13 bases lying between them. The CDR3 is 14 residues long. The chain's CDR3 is CATSRDFNSREAFF. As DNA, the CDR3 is TGTGCCACCAGCAGAGATTTTAACAGTAGGGAAGCTTTCTTT.